This T cell receptor beta chain was identified during a study of blood T cells in healthy people across ages. Germline V gene data show CDR1 as PRHDT and CDR2 as FYEKMQ (reference sequence). The CDR3 spans 13 residues. V shed 0 bases, J shed 13 bases, and the junction held 6 bases outside the gene matches. Isolating PBMCs gave at least 6 million of these cells per sample. Primers used in a second PCR of roughly 6 to 12 cycles were a sample-barcoded 5' primer and a J-beta primer mix. MiXCR, applied by TCRdb to the 5' RACE reads, yields one record per CDR3 protein. The data hold approximately 730,000 distinct CDR3 sequences, with roughly two fifths observed a single time.

V gene TRBV13 combines with J gene TRBJ2-4; 7 positions match TRBD2. Input material: blood. This TCR was sampled from a woman aged 55-69 years in good health. The CDR3 bases are TGTGCCAGCAGCTTAGGGACTAGCAGATCGCAGTACTTC. It yields the protein CASSLGTSRSQYF.